These 22 T cell receptor beta chains came from one sample sequenced in a study of cytomegalovirus exposure and HLA in healthy donors. Here immunoSEQ multiplex PCR was the method, and the copy in TCRdb shows in-frame clones only, minus some. In the table there are fewer than 140,000 clones, 88% of which are singletons. Sequencing input: PBMCs. These receptor sequences come from a woman between 18 and 30 years old in good health and CMV-seropositive.

This CDR3 is CASIRMGGTEAFF. CDR3 nucleotides: TGTGCCAGCATTAGGATGGGGGGCACTGAAGCTTTCTTT. This rearrangement joins TRBV2 to TRBJ1-1, with D possibly being TRBD1 (5 bases). This CDR3 has 13 amino acids. Germline V gives CDR1 SNHLY, CDR2 FYNNEI. The V and J ends lost 7 bases and 4 bases respectively, with 13 bases between them.

The rearrangement joins TRBV4-1 to TRBJ2-1, with 7 bases aligning to TRBD2. The CDR3 length is 15 residues. The germline V gene has CDR1 MGHRA and CDR2 YSYEKL. Trimming at V came to 3 bases and at J to 7 bases, leaving 9 bases not matched to a gene. CDR3 region: CASSHFPGEGNEQFF. The CDR3 DNA is TGCGCCAGCAGCCATTTCCCGGGGGAGGGGAATGAGCAGTTCTTC.

This chain connects TRBV27 to TRBJ2-5; D remains unclear. Germline CDR1 and CDR2: MNHEY and SMNVEV (reference sequence). This CDR3 contains 12 residues. V lost 5 bases and J lost 5, with 9 bases in between. The CDR3 loop is CASSPNFETQYF. In DNA form, the CDR3 reads TGTGCCAGCAGTCCCAACTTCGAGACCCAGTACTTC.

The CDR3 sequence: CASSEVGRDHGYTF. The CDR3 coding sequence is TGTGCCAGCAGTGAAGTAGGCAGGGATCATGGCTACACCTTC. The chain uses TRBV6-1 and TRBJ1-2; D possibly corresponds to TRBD1 (5 bases). V gave up 1 base and J gave up 6 bases, with 12 bases separating them. The CDR3 spans 14 residues. Per germline, CDR1 MNHNS and CDR2 SASEGT.

The CDR3 nucleotides read TGTGCCATCAGTGTTAGGGGGTTGGACACTGAAGCTTTCTTT. Protein sequence: CAISVRGLDTEAFF. This sequence joins TRBV10-3 and TRBJ1-1; perhaps TRBD1 as D (6 bases). V gave up 4 bases and J gave up 3 bases, with 12 bases separating them. This CDR3 has 14 residues. Germline V CDR1 and CDR2: ENHRY, SYGVKD.

The chain has TRBV5-1 and TRBJ1-1; D gene uncertain. V dropped 0 bases and J dropped 0 bases, with 12 bases sitting between them. This CDR3 has 16 amino acids. Per the germline V gene, CDR1 is SGHRS and CDR2 is YFSETQ. The CDR3 coding sequence is TGCGCCAGCAGCTTGGAAATCAGAGGAGTGAACACTGAAGCTTTCTTT. This encodes CASSLEIRGVNTEAFF.

The genes are TRBV14 and TRBJ1-2; 9 bases are shared with TRBD1. The CDR3 sequence is 16 residues long. Germline V lookup: CDR1 SGHDN, CDR2 FVKESK. The ends lost 0 bases at V and 6 bases at J; junction bases unmatched: 8. For the CDR3, the DNA is TGTGCCAGCAGCCAAGAGTCCACAGGGGGCAGACATGGCTACACCTTC. This translates into CASSQESTGGRHGYTF.

The rearrangement links TRBV4-1 to TRBJ2-1; no reliable D call. The V and J ends lost 1 base and 5 bases respectively, with 18 bases between them. The CDR3 has 17 amino acids. Germline V gives CDR1 MGHRA, CDR2 YSYEKL. The CDR3 nucleotides are TGCGCCAGCAGCCAAGCGACCGCTAGTCCGGTTGACAATGAGCAGTTCTTC. Translated: CASSQATASPVDNEQFF.

V gene TRBV25-1 combines with J gene TRBJ1-1; D gene unclear. Germline lookup yields CDR1 MGHDK and CDR2 SYGVNS. Trimming took 4 bases from V and 3 from J, leaving 6 bases between them. The CDR3 has 12 residues. DNA of the CDR3: TGTGCCAGCAGTGGGCTGTACACTGAAGCTTTCTTT. The encoded protein is CASSGLYTEAFF.

This clone was counted between two and nine times. The chain employs TRBV4-2 and TRBJ2-4, with D possibly being TRBD1 (6 bases). V gave up 3 bases and J gave up 6 bases, with 12 bases separating them. There are 14 residues in the CDR3. Germline V gives CDR1 LGHNA, CDR2 YNFKEQ. CDR3 protein: CASSHHREGNIQYF. In DNA form, the CDR3 reads TGTGCCAGCAGCCATCACAGGGAAGGAAACATTCAGTACTTC.

The gene calls are TRBV5-6 and TRBJ1-6; D unresolved. The V end lost 4 bases, the J end lost 8 bases, and 19 bases lay between the germline ends. Germline V gene lookup returns CDR1 SGHDT and CDR2 YYEEEE. The CDR3 is made up of 16 amino acids. DNA of the CDR3: TGTGCCAGCAGCCGGGGTCGGCGGGTTGGGGATTCACCCCTCCACTTT. Translation: CASSRGRRVGDSPLHF.

The chain uses TRBV28 and TRBJ1-2; 8 positions match TRBD1. The junction had 10 bases not matched to a gene; V was cut back by 4 bases and J by 6 bases. The CDR3 runs 15 residues. CDR1 and CDR2 (germline): MDHEN, SYDVKM. Here the CDR3 reads CASSYHDRGKDGYTF. The DNA of the CDR3 is TGTGCCAGCAGTTACCACGACAGGGGCAAGGATGGCTACACCTTC.

V gene TRBV4-3 combines with J gene TRBJ2-1, with 12 bases identical to TRBD2. Germline lookup yields CDR1 LGHNA and CDR2 YSLEER. The CDR3 is made up of 17 amino acids. V gave up 1 base and J gave up 7 bases; unmatched junction bases: 8. The CDR3 loop is CASSQAYLAGGPNEQFF. Written as DNA, the CDR3 is TGCGCCAGCAGCCAAGCTTATCTAGCGGGGGGGCCAAATGAGCAGTTCTTC.

This chain connects TRBV9 to TRBJ1-3, with 11 bases identical to TRBD1. This CDR3 region has 16 residues. V shed 0 bases, J shed 3 bases, and the junction held 2 bases outside the gene matches. CDR1 and CDR2 (germline): SGDLS, YYNGEE. The CDR3 sequence: CASSVEDRGHGNTIYF. DNA for the CDR3: TGTGCCAGCAGCGTAGAGGACAGGGGGCATGGAAACACCATATATTTT. Full variable domain (missing parts from reference TRBV9 and TRBJ1-3): DSGVTQTPKHLITATGQRVTLRCSPRSGDLSVYWYQQSLDQGLQFLIQYYNGEERAKGNILERFSAQQFPDLHSELNLSSLELGDSALYFCASSVEDRGHGNTIYFGEGSWLTVV.

The chain employs TRBV5-4 and TRBJ1-2; D might be TRBD1 (5 bases). CDR1 and CDR2 (germline): SGHNT, YYREEE (reference sequence). V gave up 0 bases and J gave up 8 bases, with 14 bases separating them. The CDR3 is 14 residues long. In DNA, the CDR3 is TGTGCCAGCAGCTTGGAAGGCAGGGATTACGGCTACACCTTC. Protein: CASSLEGRDYGYTF.

The chain is built from TRBV6-6 and TRBJ2-3, with D perhaps TRBD2 (5 bases). CDR1 and CDR2 (germline): MNHNY, SVGAGI (reference sequence). The length of the CDR3 is 13 residues. The germline V and J ends were trimmed by 7 bases and 4 bases, with 12 bases remaining between them. CDR3 bases: TGTGCCAGCACCACAGCGGCCTCAGATACGCAGTATTTT. This sequence encodes CASTTAASDTQYF.

V is TRBV28 and J is TRBJ1-1; D gene ambiguous. The CDR3 length is 11 residues. The ends were cut back, 7 bases at V and 1 base at J, with 4 bases in the middle. CDR1 and CDR2 (germline): MDHEN, SYDVKM. DNA for the CDR3: TGTGCCAGCACCTCGAACACTGAAGCTTTCTTT. Its protein product is CASTSNTEAFF.

A single count supports this clone. The rearrangement links TRBV2 to TRBJ1-2, with 8 bases aligning to TRBD1. The CDR3 has 14 residues. Per germline, CDR1 SNHLY and CDR2 FYNNEI. Trimming cost V 7 bases and J 4 bases; bases outside gene matches: 8. The CDR3 protein is CASTDSGGGYGYTF. CDR3 coding DNA: TGTGCCAGCACCGACTCAGGGGGCGGCTATGGCTACACCTTC. Together with reference TRBV2 and TRBJ1-2, the CDR3 gives the full variable domain: EPEVTQTPSHQVTQMGQEVILRCVPISNHLYFYWYRQILGQKVEFLVSFYNNEISEKSEIFDDQFSVERPDGSNFTLKIRSTKLEDSAMYFCASTDSGGGYGYTFGSGTRLTVV.

V gene TRBV28 combines with J gene TRBJ1-2; D is undetermined. This CDR3 comprises 13 residues. CDR1 is MDHEN and CDR2 is SYDVKM in the germline V gene. Trimming pared 3 bases from V and 8 bases from J, leaving 13 bases between. CDR3 bases: TGTGCCAGCAGTTTCTCGAGGAGTCAAGGCTACACCTTC. Protein sequence: CASSFSRSQGYTF.

The chain links TRBV4-1 to TRBJ2-5; TRBD2 agrees at 9 bases. Germline loops: CDR1 MGHRA, CDR2 YSYEKL. The CDR3 contains 17 residues. V trimming: 0 bases; J trimming: 1 base; junction bases outside the gene matches: 6. The CDR3 loop reads CASSQDGSGGFQETQYF. In DNA form, the CDR3 reads TGCGCCAGCAGCCAAGACGGTAGCGGGGGTTTCCAAGAGACCCAGTACTTC.

This chain links TRBV7-6 with TRBJ2-1; D is perhaps TRBD2 (5 bases). The CDR3 has 13 residues. Trimming stripped 5 bases from V and 2 bases from J, with 7 bases between. Germline V lookup: CDR1 SGHVS, CDR2 FNYEAQ. CDR3 DNA: TGTGCCAGCAGCCCCGGGACCTACAATGAGCAGTTCTTC. Encoded protein: CASSPGTYNEQFF.

This chain connects TRBV7-2 to TRBJ2-7; TRBD1 matches at 11 bases. CDR3 length: 15 residues. CDR1 is SGHTA, CDR2 FQGNSA, per germline. Trimming removed 5 bases from V and 4 bases from J; junction bases left unmatched: 7. The CDR3 spells CASSRPGQGEYEQYF. The CDR3 DNA is TGTGCCAGCAGCCGACCGGGACAGGGGGAATACGAGCAGTACTTC.